Listed below are T cell receptor beta chains from one sample, sequenced in a study of T cell changes during pregnancy in multiple sclerosis. The method was immunoSEQ multiplex PCR; TCRdb's version includes in-frame clones alone and lacks a portion of them. The sample includes about 59,000 clones, around 93% of them seen just once. Sequencing was performed on CD4+ T cells from peripheral blood mononuclear cells, taken before pregnancy. The receptors were gathered from a female donor with multiple sclerosis, enrolled in a pregnancy study. The CDR3 runs from the conserved cysteine through the conserved F or W. The order of the fields is D gene, J gene, clone size, V gene, CDR3 protein, CDR3 DNA. A D gene is named only where the DNA matches it firmly. Clone size is not always given. Where it is, it says once, few, many or a class for expanded clones.

D: TRBD2; J: TRBJ2-1; size: .; V: TRBV19; CDR3: CASSLAGGPVYNEQFF; DNA: TGTGCCAGTAGTCTAGCGGGAGGGCCGGTCTACAATGAGCAGTTCTTC
D: .; J: TRBJ1-5; size: .; V: TRBV18; CDR3: CASSPRAPGQNQPQHF; DNA: TGTGCCAGCTCACCAAGAGCTCCGGGACAAAATCAGCCCCAGCATTTT
D: .; J: TRBJ1-5; size: .; V: TRBV7-6; CDR3: CASSFSSGDNQPQHF; DNA: TGTGCCAGCAGCTTTAGTTCAGGGGATAATCAGCCCCAGCATTTT
D: .; J: TRBJ1-5; size: .; V: TRBV7-2; CDR3: CASSPGLNSNQPQHF; DNA: TGTGCCAGCAGCCCGGGACTGAATAGCAATCAGCCCCAGCATTTT
D: TRBD2; J: TRBJ2-1; size: .; V: TRBV4-2; CDR3: CASSQAGTSAYNEQFF; DNA: TGTGCCAGCAGCCAAGCTGGGACTAGCGCATATAATGAGCAGTTCTTC
D: TRBD2; J: TRBJ2-1; size: .; V: TRBV9; CDR3: CASSVVAGDFSYNEQFF; DNA: TGTGCCAGCAGCGTAGTAGCGGGAGACTTCTCCTACAATGAGCAGTTCTTC
D: .; J: TRBJ1-2; size: .; V: TRBV5-1; CDR3: CASSLDRETNYGYTF; DNA: TGCGCCAGCAGCTTGGACAGGGAAACGAACTATGGCTACACCTTC
D: .; J: TRBJ2-4; size: .; V: TRBV28; CDR3: CASSLGTTTKNIQYF; DNA: TGTGCCAGCAGTTTAGGGACAACTACCAAAAACATTCAGTACTTC
D: .; J: TRBJ1-4; size: .; V: TRBV5-1; CDR3: CASSLPSGVANEKLFF; DNA: TGCGCCAGCAGCCTCCCTTCGGGGGTGGCTAATGAAAAACTGTTTTTT
D: TRBD2; J: TRBJ2-1; size: once; V: TRBV28; CDR3: CASSLGTSGRNEQFF; DNA: TGTGCCAGCAGTTTAGGGACTAGCGGGAGGAATGAGCAGTTCTTC
D: .; J: TRBJ1-1; size: .; V: TRBV30; CDR3: CAWTSTRNTEAFF; DNA: TGTGCCTGGACCAGTACACGGAACACTGAAGCTTTCTTT
D: .; J: TRBJ2-3; size: .; V: TRBV6-1; CDR3: CASSGANSGGTSTDTQYF; DNA: TGTGCCAGCAGTGGGGCCAATAGTGGCGGGACCAGCACAGATACGCAGTATTTT
D: .; J: TRBJ1-1; size: .; V: TRBV6-5; CDR3: CASRGQGRGTEAFF; DNA: TGTGCCAGCAGGGGCCAGGGGCGGGGGACTGAAGCTTTCTTT
D: TRBD2; J: TRBJ2-7; size: few; V: TRBV27; CDR3: CASIGTSGRYEQYF; DNA: TGTGCCAGCATTGGGACTAGCGGAAGATACGAGCAGTACTTC
D: .; J: TRBJ2-1; size: .; V: TRBV4-1; CDR3: CASSQGSGTYDEQFF; DNA: TGCGCCAGCAGCCAAGGGTCAGGGACTTATGATGAGCAGTTCTTC
D: .; J: TRBJ2-3; size: once; V: TRBV27; CDR3: CASRLTLITDTQYF; DNA: TGTGCCAGCAGGCTCACATTAATAACAGATACGCAGTATTTT
D: .; J: TRBJ2-6; size: .; V: TRBV6-6; CDR3: CASSYGARTGANVLTF; DNA: TGTGCCAGCAGTTACGGGGCAAGGACTGGGGCCAACGTCCTGACTTTC
D: .; J: TRBJ1-1; size: .; V: TRBV6-1; CDR3: CASSEVGIANTEAFF; DNA: TGTGCCAGCAGTGAAGTCGGCATAGCGAACACTGAAGCTTTCTTT
D: TRBD1; J: TRBJ2-2; size: .; V: TRBV11-2; CDR3: CASSSTRQGHTGELFF; DNA: TGTGCCAGCAGCTCAACCCGACAGGGCCACACCGGGGAGCTGTTTTTT
D: .; J: TRBJ2-7; size: .; V: TRBV6-1; CDR3: CASSERLLGGQYF; DNA: TGTGCCAGCAGTGAAAGGCTTCTTGGAGGGCAGTACTTC
D: .; J: TRBJ1-5; size: .; V: TRBV27; CDR3: CASSLRRGNQPQHF; DNA: TGTGCCAGCAGTTTACGACGGGGCAATCAGCCCCAGCATTTT
D: TRBD2; J: TRBJ2-5; size: .; V: TRBV7-2; CDR3: CASSLRLAGAETQYF; DNA: TGTGCCAGCAGCCTCCGACTAGCGGGAGCAGAGACCCAGTACTTC
D: .; J: TRBJ2-5; size: .; V: TRBV2; CDR3: CASMQNVAQETQYF; DNA: TGTGCCAGCATGCAGAACGTCGCACAAGAGACCCAGTACTTC
D: .; J: TRBJ2-3; size: .; V: TRBV19; CDR3: CASKGQPISTDTQYF; DNA: TGTGCCAGTAAGGGGCAGCCGATTTCCACAGATACGCAGTATTTT
D: TRBD1; J: TRBJ1-3; size: .; V: TRBV15; CDR3: CATSKRQGLSANTIYF; DNA: TGTGCCACCAGCAAAAGACAGGGCCTGTCCGCGAACACCATATATTTT
D: .; J: TRBJ2-5; size: .; V: TRBV28; CDR3: CASSLRQGIRYF; DNA: TGTGCCAGCAGCCTTCGTCAGGGTATAAGGTACTTC
D: .; J: TRBJ2-3; size: .; V: TRBV9; CDR3: CASSVERGLPADTQYF; DNA: TGTGCCAGCAGCGTAGAACGCGGGCTACCGGCAGATACGCAGTATTTT
D: TRBD1; J: TRBJ1-1; size: .; V: TRBV7-8; CDR3: CASSARQGAVKNTEAFF; DNA: TGTGCCAGCAGCGCCAGACAGGGAGCCGTTAAGAACACTGAAGCTTTCTTT
D: TRBD2; J: TRBJ2-1; size: .; V: TRBV11-1; CDR3: CASSAWTSGSVYNEQFF; DNA: TGTGCCAGCAGCGCATGGACTAGCGGGAGTGTATACAATGAGCAGTTCTTC
D: TRBD1; J: TRBJ2-2; size: .; V: TRBV5-1; CDR3: CASSFGDRNTGELFF; DNA: TGCGCCAGCAGCTTCGGGGACAGGAACACCGGGGAGCTGTTTTTT
D: .; J: TRBJ1-4; size: .; V: TRBV19; CDR3: CASSMGRTNEKLFF; DNA: TGTGCCAGTAGTATGGGCAGGACTAATGAAAAACTGTTTTTT
D: .; J: TRBJ1-1; size: .; V: TRBV18; CDR3: CASSPNDKNTEAFF; DNA: TGTGCCAGCTCACCAAACGACAAGAACACTGAAGCTTTCTTT
D: .; J: TRBJ1-3; size: once; V: TRBV7-6; CDR3: CASSADIRGNTIYF; DNA: TGTGCCAGCAGCGCTGACATACGTGGAAACACCATATATTTT
D: TRBD2; J: TRBJ2-3; size: .; V: TRBV7-2; CDR3: CASSLSRAGALADTQYF; DNA: TGTGCCAGCAGCTTAAGCAGAGCGGGAGCCTTGGCAGATACGCAGTATTTT
D: TRBD2; J: TRBJ2-1; size: .; V: TRBV7-2; CDR3: CASSLGAGDPYNEQFF; DNA: TGTGCCAGCAGCTTAGGGGCGGGAGACCCCTACAATGAGCAGTTCTTC
D: .; J: TRBJ2-1; size: once; V: TRBV9; CDR3: CASSPRGGAISYNEQFF; DNA: TGTGCCAGCAGCCCCCGAGGGGGGGCGATATCCTACAATGAGCAGTTCTTC
D: .; J: TRBJ1-4; size: .; V: TRBV6-6; CDR3: CASSNWGQPDEKLFF; DNA: TGTGCCAGCAGTAATTGGGGACAACCTGATGAAAAACTGTTTTTT
D: .; J: TRBJ1-2; size: .; V: TRBV21-1; CDR3: CASSKNMDRGIPPIVSNYGYTF; DNA: TGTGCCAGCAGCAAAAATATGGACAGGGGCATCCCCCCCATAGTTTCTAACTATGGCTACACCTTC
D: .; J: TRBJ1-1; size: .; V: TRBV28; CDR3: CASSSRSRMRTEAFF; DNA: TGTGCCAGCAGCTCGAGGAGTAGGATGCGCACTGAAGCTTTCTTT
D: .; J: TRBJ1-2; size: .; V: TRBV16; CDR3: CASSPPRSTGGVGYGYTF; DNA: TGTGCCAGCAGCCCCCCTCGCTCGACGGGGGGAGTAGGCTATGGCTACACCTTC
D: TRBD2; J: TRBJ2-7; size: .; V: TRBV7-6; CDR3: CASSRAGESHEQYF; DNA: TGTGCCAGCAGCCGGGCGGGGGAGAGTCACGAGCAGTACTTC
D: TRBD2; J: TRBJ2-1; size: .; V: TRBV28; CDR3: CASSLRRLAGDFGNEQFF; DNA: TGTGCCAGCAGTTTACGGAGACTAGCGGGAGACTTTGGTAATGAGCAGTTCTTC
D: TRBD2; J: TRBJ2-1; size: .; V: TRBV27; CDR3: CASSPTSGANNEQFF; DNA: TGTGCCAGCAGCCCCACTAGCGGGGCTAACAATGAGCAGTTCTTC
D: .; J: TRBJ2-3; size: .; V: TRBV28; CDR3: CASSSEWPNTQYF; DNA: TGTGCCAGCAGTTCGGAGTGGCCAAATACGCAGTATTTT
D: .; J: TRBJ2-1; size: .; V: TRBV30; CDR3: CAWNRDNEQFF; DNA: TGTGCCTGGAACAGGGACAATGAGCAGTTCTTC
D: TRBD1; J: TRBJ2-7; size: .; V: TRBV7-9; CDR3: CASSFEGDRSPYEQYF; DNA: TGTGCCAGCAGCTTCGAGGGGGACAGGTCGCCCTACGAGCAGTACTTC
D: TRBD2; J: TRBJ2-1; size: .; V: TRBV15; CDR3: CATSRTAGGYNEQFF; DNA: TGTGCCACCAGCAGAACCGCGGGGGGGTACAATGAGCAGTTCTTC
D: .; J: TRBJ2-5; size: .; V: TRBV15; CDR3: CATSRGSQGQETQYF; DNA: TGTGCCACCAGCCGAGGATCTCAGGGGCAAGAGACCCAGTACTTC
D: .; J: TRBJ2-3; size: .; V: TRBV6-5; CDR3: CASRDYGSADTQYF; DNA: TGTGCCAGCAGGGACTACGGATCCGCAGATACGCAGTATTTT
D: TRBD1; J: TRBJ1-3; size: .; V: TRBV5-6; CDR3: CASRDTGGGNTIYF; DNA: TGTGCCAGCAGGGATACAGGGGGTGGAAACACCATATATTTT
D: TRBD1; J: TRBJ1-2; size: once; V: TRBV19; CDR3: CASTDRGRRGYTF; DNA: TGTGCCAGTACCGACAGGGGTAGAAGGGGCTACACCTTC
D: TRBD1; J: TRBJ2-5; size: .; V: TRBV18; CDR3: CASAGQGERETQYF; DNA: TGTGCCAGCGCAGGACAGGGAGAGCGGGAGACCCAGTACTTC
D: .; J: TRBJ1-6; size: .; V: TRBV9; CDR3: CASSVATEGLLSSPLHF; DNA: TGTGCCAGCAGCGTAGCTACGGAGGGGCTCTTGAGCTCACCCCTCCACTTT